Shown below are 17 T cell receptor beta chains from a single sample sequenced in a study of T cell changes during pregnancy in multiple sclerosis. Generated by immunoSEQ multiplex PCR, the TCRdb table keeps only in-frame clones and is missing some. The data contain approximately 30,000 clones, around 91% of them singletons. Sequenced here: CD8+ T cells from peripheral blood mononuclear cells, sampled in the second trimester of pregnancy. These receptors came from a female donor in good health, enrolled as a control in a pregnancy study.

The chain is built from TRBV5-4 and TRBJ1-2; possibly TRBD1 for D (6 bases). The CDR3 spans 13 residues. Trimming removed 6 bases from V and 5 bases from J, with 14 bases in between. Germline V gene sequence: CDR1 SGHNT, CDR2 YYREEE (reference sequence). This CDR3 is CASTSDSLYGYTF. The DNA for the CDR3 is TGTGCCAGCACCTCGGACAGCTTATATGGCTACACCTTC. Full variable domain (rest looked up from reference TRBV5-4 and TRBJ1-2): ETGVTQSPTHLIKTRGQQVTLRCSSQSGHNTVSWYQQALGQGPQFIFQYYREEENGRGNFPPRFSGLQFPNYSSELNVNALELDDSALYLCASTSDSLYGYTFGSGTRLTVV.

This CDR3 reads CASRTGEGGELFF. The CDR3 region has the DNA TGTGCCAGCAGGACAGGAGAGGGAGGGGAGCTGTTTTTT. The rearrangement uses TRBV6-5 and TRBJ2-2; the D gene is possibly TRBD1 (6 bases). Trimming took 6 bases from V and 8 from J, leaving 13 bases between them. The CDR3 sequence is 13 residues long. Germline V gene sequence: CDR1 MNHEY, CDR2 SVGAGI.

A single count supports this clone. The chain links TRBV4-3 to TRBJ2-7; D may be TRBD2 (5 bases). Deletions cut 5 bases from V and 0 bases from J, with 11 bases between. The CDR3 contains 14 residues. The V gene's germline CDR1 is LGHNA and CDR2 YSLEER. The CDR3 region has the DNA TGCGCCAGCAGCTCGGGGTATAGCTCCTACGAGCAGTACTTC. The encoded protein is CASSSGYSSYEQYF.

The chain couples TRBV4-1 to TRBJ2-1, with 7 bases matching TRBD2. Germline V gives CDR1 MGHRA, CDR2 YSYEKL. This CDR3 has 15 residues. The V segment lost 0 bases and the J segment 2 bases; nucleotides outside the gene matches: 1. CDR3 DNA sequence: TGCGCCAGCAGCCAAGACCGGGGGGCCTACAATGAGCAGTTCTTC. It translates to CASSQDRGAYNEQFF.

The DNA for the CDR3 is TGTGCCAGCAGCCTACAAGGGGACACTGAAGCTTTCTTT. As protein: CASSLQGDTEAFF. V is TRBV14 and J is TRBJ1-1, with D possibly matching TRBD1 (5 bases). CDR1 and CDR2 from the germline V gene are SGHDN and FVKESK. V lost 4 bases and J lost 3, with 9 bases in between. The CDR3 is made up of 13 amino acids.

The gene calls are TRBV11-3 and TRBJ2-7; D is ambiguous. Germline V gene data show CDR1 as SGHNT and CDR2 as YENEEA. V was pared by 3 bases and J by 2 bases, with 8 bases between. The CDR3 covers 13 residues. The CDR3 DNA is TGTGCCAGCAGCTTGAGCCCGGCCTACGAGCAGTACTTC. This gives the protein CASSLSPAYEQYF.

This clone was found once. The J gene is TRBJ1-2, the V gene TRBV27; TRBD1 might be the D (5 bases). The germline V and J ends were trimmed by 5 bases and 8 bases, with 18 bases remaining between them. CDR1 is MNHEY and CDR2 is SMNVEV in the germline V gene (reference sequence). The CDR3 is 14 amino acids. Here the CDR3 reads CASSPGGFNDGYTF. CDR3 DNA: TGTGCCAGCAGTCCCGGGGGGTTCAACGACGGCTACACCTTC.

The V gene is TRBV27, the J gene TRBJ1-1; D might be TRBD1 (6 bases). Germline-derived CDR1 and CDR2 are MNHEY and SMNVEV (reference sequence). V lost 1 base and J lost 7, with 10 bases in between. There are 13 residues in the CDR3. The CDR3 sequence is CASSLYRAGEAFF. CDR3 nucleotide sequence: TGTGCCAGCAGTTTATACAGGGCTGGTGAAGCTTTCTTT.

The chain is built from TRBV5-6 and TRBJ2-1; a possible D gene is TRBD2 (7 bases). This CDR3 has 17 residues. Trimming removed 3 bases from V and 5 bases from J, with 21 bases in between. CDR1 is SGHDT, CDR2 YYEEEE, per germline. CDR3 amino acids: CASSSPLSGGANNEQFF. In DNA, the CDR3 is TGTGCCAGCAGCTCGCCTCTCAGTGGGGGGGCGAACAATGAGCAGTTCTTC.

Comments on this clone: Other DNA sequences in the sample encode the same CDR3. This chain links TRBV7-9 with TRBJ1-1, with TRBD1 matching 7 bases. The CDR3 has 13 amino acids. Trimming removed 5 bases from V and 0 bases from J; junction bases left unmatched: 0. Germline CDR1 SEHNR, CDR2 FQNEAQ (reference sequence). CDR3: CASSGTVNTEAFF. In DNA form, the CDR3 reads TGTGCCAGCAGCGGGACAGTGAACACTGAAGCTTTCTTT.

The genes are TRBV7-2 and TRBJ1-1; TRBD1 agrees at 7 bases. Germline CDR1 SGHTA, CDR2 FQGNSA. The CDR3 covers 13 residues. The ends lost 4 bases at V and 6 bases at J; junction bases unmatched: 5. The CDR3 here is CASSSRDSPEAFF. DNA of the CDR3: TGTGCCAGCAGCTCCCGGGACAGCCCTGAAGCTTTCTTT.

The rearrangement joins TRBV5-1 to TRBJ2-3, with TRBD2 as a possible D gene (6 bases). Germline-derived CDR1 and CDR2 are SGHRS and YFSETQ. The CDR3 has 16 amino acids. V gave up 4 bases and J gave up 4 bases, with 19 bases separating them. The CDR3 DNA reads TGCGCCAGCAGCGACGAGGGACTTGACTATCCAGATACGCAGTATTTT. Its translation: CASSDEGLDYPDTQYF.

The chain has TRBV7-9 and TRBJ1-2; D call uncertain. The length of the CDR3 is 15 residues. V dropped 1 base and J dropped 2 bases, with 11 bases sitting between them. CDR1 is SEHNR and CDR2 is FQNEAQ in the germline V gene (reference sequence). CDR3 in amino acids: CASSLGGIGNYGYTF. The CDR3 coding sequence is TGTGCCAGCAGCTTAGGAGGTATCGGCAACTATGGCTACACCTTC. The full variable domain, in which reference TRBV7-9 and TRBJ1-2 provide the parts outside the CDR3, is DTGVSQNPRHKITKRGQNVTFRCDPISEHNRLYWYRQTLGQGPEFLTYFQNEAQLEKSRLLSDRFSAERPKGSFSTLEIQRTEQGDSAMYLCASSLGGIGNYGYTFGSGTRLTVV.

This chain connects TRBV7-2 to TRBJ2-7; no reliable D call. CDR1 and CDR2 (germline): SGHTA, FQGNSA. CDR3 length: 13 residues. The V gene lost 1 base and the J gene lost 6 bases, with 10 bases spanning the gap. The CDR3 loop is CASSLVGVGEQYF. The CDR3 bases are TGTGCCAGCAGCTTAGTGGGCGTGGGCGAGCAGTACTTC.

This sequence joins TRBV27 and TRBJ1-1; 7 nucleotides match TRBD1. Germline assignment: CDR1 MNHEY and CDR2 SMNVEV (reference sequence). CDR3 length: 16 residues. Trimming cost V 4 bases and J 1 base; bases outside gene matches: 9. The CDR3 nucleotides read TGTGCCAGCAGTTCGGACGCACAGGGGAAGAACACTGAAGCTTTCTTT. Translated: CASSSDAQGKNTEAFF.

The chain uses TRBV5-6 and TRBJ1-2; 9 bases match TRBD1. The germline V gene encodes CDR1 SGHDT and CDR2 YYEEEE. The trim removed 3 bases at V and 0 bases at J, leaving 9 bases unmatched. CDR3 size: 17 residues. The CDR3 sequence is CASSSGTGILPNYGYTF. CDR3 bases: TGTGCCAGCAGCTCCGGGACAGGGATTTTACCTAACTATGGCTACACCTTC.

This clone was counted once. V gene TRBV7-2 combines with J gene TRBJ2-7, with 7 bases that match TRBD1. The ends lost 1 base at V and 3 bases at J; junction bases unmatched: 6. CDR3 length: 15 residues. The germline gives CDR1 SGHTA, CDR2 FQGNSA. The CDR3 sequence: CASSLGSGTDYEQYF. The CDR3 DNA is TGTGCCAGCAGCTTAGGGTCCGGGACAGACTACGAGCAGTACTTC. Based on the CDR3 plus reference TRBV7-2 and TRBJ2-7, the full variable domain is GAGVSQSPSNKVTEKGKDVELRCDPISGHTALYWYRQSLGQGLEFLIYFQGNSAPDKSGLPSDRFSAERTGGSVSTLTIQRTQQEDSAVYLCASSLGSGTDYEQYFGPGTRLTVT.